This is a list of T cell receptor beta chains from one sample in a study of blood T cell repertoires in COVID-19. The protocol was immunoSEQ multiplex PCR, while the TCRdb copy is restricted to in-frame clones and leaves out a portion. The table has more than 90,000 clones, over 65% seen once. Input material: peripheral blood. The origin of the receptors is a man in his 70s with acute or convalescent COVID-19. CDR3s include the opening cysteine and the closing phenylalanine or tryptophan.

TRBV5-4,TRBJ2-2,CASRTANTGELFF
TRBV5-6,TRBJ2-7,CASRPSRPSSYEQYF
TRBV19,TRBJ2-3,CASSMEDSDTQYF
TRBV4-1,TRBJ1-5,CASSQDLSNQPQHF
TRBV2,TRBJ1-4,CASSRRQGAGGEKLFF
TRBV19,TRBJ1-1,CASSPSADRGGTEAFF
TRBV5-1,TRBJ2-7,CASSTGRSPPDEQYF
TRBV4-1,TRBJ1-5,CASSQDRPDQPQHF
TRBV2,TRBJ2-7,CASSGDSQNSYEQYF
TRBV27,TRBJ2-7,CASSSPNEQYF
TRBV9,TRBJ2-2,CASSGGTGAIGELFF
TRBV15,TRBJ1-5,CATSLTGSNQPQHF
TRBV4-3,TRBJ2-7,CASKVDRGRREQYF
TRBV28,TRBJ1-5,CASSFFIPRRSNQPQHF
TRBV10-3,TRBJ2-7,CAISEVSGGFDEQYF
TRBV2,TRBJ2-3,CASSEKRGGSTDTQYF
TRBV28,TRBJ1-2,CASSPTGYFYTF
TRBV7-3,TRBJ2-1,CASSLGQGVYNEQFF
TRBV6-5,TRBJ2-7,CASSYPGQGETYEQYF
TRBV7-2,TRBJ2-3,CASSRLGQGGTDTQYF
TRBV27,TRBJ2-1,CASSLFGWNEQFF
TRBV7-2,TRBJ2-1,CASSLFRDSVDNEQFF
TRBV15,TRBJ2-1,CATSRDRMSSYNEQFF
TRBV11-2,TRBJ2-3,CASSDFGGGTDTQYF
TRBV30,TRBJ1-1,CAWSSDRWGKAFF
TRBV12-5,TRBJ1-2,CASGPPGQGVYGYTF
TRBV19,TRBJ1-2,CASNEDLRAYGYTF
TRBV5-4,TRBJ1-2,CASSAGEGIGYGYTF
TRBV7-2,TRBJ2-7,CASSPSGSIYEQYF
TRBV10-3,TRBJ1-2,CATFSPTGGSVYTF
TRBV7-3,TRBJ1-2,CASSPYRQGAGYGYTF
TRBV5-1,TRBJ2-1,CASKPGLGVGEQFF
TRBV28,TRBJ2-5,CASSPLGQAQETQYF
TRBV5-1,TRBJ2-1,CASSLAATGGFYNEQFF
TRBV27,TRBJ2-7,CASSLHQGSYEQYF
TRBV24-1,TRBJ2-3,CATSAGQGAGTDTQYF
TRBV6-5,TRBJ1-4,CASSYSGGEKLFF
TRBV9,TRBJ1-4,CASSLLEGSGEKLFF
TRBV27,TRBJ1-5,CASSSQFRNQPQHF
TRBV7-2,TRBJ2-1,CASSPGTSGINEQFF
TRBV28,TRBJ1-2,CASTRTGANYGYTF
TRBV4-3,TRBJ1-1,CASSQDIARVNTEAFF
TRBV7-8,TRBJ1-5,CASSLGPGGRNQPQHF
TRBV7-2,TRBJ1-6,CASSFRGQGNSPLHF
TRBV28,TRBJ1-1,CASTWGGPQGTEAFF